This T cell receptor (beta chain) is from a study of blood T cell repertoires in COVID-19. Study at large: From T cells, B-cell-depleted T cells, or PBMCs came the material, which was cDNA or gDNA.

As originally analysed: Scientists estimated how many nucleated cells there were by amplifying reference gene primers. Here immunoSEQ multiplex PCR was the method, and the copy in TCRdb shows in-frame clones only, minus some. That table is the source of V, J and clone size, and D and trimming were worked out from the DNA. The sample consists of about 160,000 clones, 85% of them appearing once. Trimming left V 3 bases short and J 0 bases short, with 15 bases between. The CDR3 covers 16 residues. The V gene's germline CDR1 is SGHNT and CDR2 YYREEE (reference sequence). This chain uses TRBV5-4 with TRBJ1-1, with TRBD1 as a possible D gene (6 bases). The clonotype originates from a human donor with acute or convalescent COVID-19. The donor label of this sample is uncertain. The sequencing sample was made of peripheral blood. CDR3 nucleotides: TGTGCCAGCAGCTCGGGGGGGGCGCCCTTGAACACTGAAGCTTTCTTT. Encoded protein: CASSSGGAPLNTEAFF.